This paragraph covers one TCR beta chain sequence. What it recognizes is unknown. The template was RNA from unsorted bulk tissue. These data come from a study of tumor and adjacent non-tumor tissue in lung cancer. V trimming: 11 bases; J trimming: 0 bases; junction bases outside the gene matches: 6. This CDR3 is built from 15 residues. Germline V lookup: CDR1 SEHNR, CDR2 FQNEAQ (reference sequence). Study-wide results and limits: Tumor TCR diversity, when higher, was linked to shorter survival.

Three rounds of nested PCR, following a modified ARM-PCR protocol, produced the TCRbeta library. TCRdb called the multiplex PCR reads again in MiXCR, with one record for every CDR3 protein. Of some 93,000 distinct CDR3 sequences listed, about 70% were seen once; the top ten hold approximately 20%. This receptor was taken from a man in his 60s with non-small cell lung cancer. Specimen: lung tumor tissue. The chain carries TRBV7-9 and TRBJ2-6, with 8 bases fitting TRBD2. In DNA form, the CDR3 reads TGTGCCGAGAGCGGGGGTAGCTCTGGGGCCAACGTCCTGACTTTC. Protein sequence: CAESGGSSGANVLTF.